The source of this TCR beta chain is a study of T cell changes during pregnancy in multiple sclerosis. This clone was seen just once. V shed 2 bases and J 6 bases; nucleotides not matched to a gene: 1. The length of the CDR3 is 13 residues. Per the germline V gene, CDR1 is MNHEY and CDR2 is SVGAGI. TCRdb keeps only in-frame clones here, not all; method: immunoSEQ multiplex PCR. Of about 60,000 clones detected, less than 95% appear once; the ten largest clones hold around 2.1%. This chain joins TRBV6-5 and TRBJ2-1, with 7 bases that match TRBD1. This specimen consisted of peripheral blood, obtained in the second trimester of pregnancy. The TCR originated in a female donor in good health, enrolled as a control in a pregnancy study. The CDR3 region has the DNA TGTGCCAGCAGTTACGCAGGGGGCAATGAGCAGTTCTTC. Its translation: CASSYAGGNEQFF.